The next 20 T cell receptor beta chains were all read from a single sample in a study of T cells after yellow fever vaccination. From the 5' RACE reads, TCRdb called clonotypes with MiXCR, one entry per CDR3 protein. This sample has approximately 580,000 distinct CDR3 sequences, with less than 20% found just once. Sequencing was performed on PBMCs, taken less than 6 days after the first yellow fever vaccination. Receptors originate from a man in his late teens or twenties who received the YFV17D yellow fever vaccine.

The chain employs TRBV12-3 or TRBV12-4 and TRBJ2-7; D not resolved. The CDR3 runs 13 residues. V was trimmed by 1 base and J by 6 bases, leaving 10 bases between them. Here the CDR3 DNA reads TGTGCCAGCAGTTTAGATACTACAACCGAGCAGTACTTC. Translated, it gives CASSLDTTTEQYF.

This chain links TRBV7-6 with TRBJ2-7, with D perhaps matching TRBD1 (5 bases). This CDR3 has 13 amino acids. Trimming shortened V by 4 bases and J by 5 bases, and 12 bases separated the two germline ends. The germline V gene has CDR1 SGHVS and CDR2 FNYEAQ. In DNA form, the CDR3 reads TGTGCCAGCAGCTGGGAACAGGAAAACGAGCAGTACTTC. Translating gives CASSWEQENEQYF.

This clonotype appeared a few times. The rearrangement uses TRBV5-1 and TRBJ2-5; 10 nucleotides line up with TRBD2. Per germline, CDR1 SGHRS and CDR2 YFSETQ. This CDR3 has 16 amino acids. J lost 9 bases, V lost 4 bases, and 15 bases had no gene match. The CDR3 DNA sequence: TGCGCCAGCAGCCCCGATACTAGCGGGGAAAGAAGGTCCCAGTACTTC. Translation: CASSPDTSGERRSQYF.

This clonotype was counted a few times. The CDR3 nucleotides read TGCGCCAGCAGTATATACAATAGCGGGGTCTACAATGAGCAGTTCTTC. Translation gives CASSIYNSGVYNEQFF. V gene TRBV10-2 combines with J gene TRBJ2-1, with 8 bases lining up with TRBD2. The CDR3 extends over 16 amino acids. CDR1 is WSHSY and CDR2 is SAAADI in the germline V gene. Germline trimming cut 5 bases from V and 3 bases from J; bases unmatched to any gene: 9.

This clonotype appeared a few times. CDR3 sequence reads: CASSTRTSLETQYF. The DNA of the CDR3 is TGTGCCAGCAGCACCCGGACTTCTCTGGAGACCCAGTACTTC. V usage is TRBV7-9 and J usage is TRBJ2-5; D may be TRBD2 (5 bases). The germline V gene encodes CDR1 SEHNR and CDR2 FQNEAQ (reference sequence). Trimming pared 5 bases from V and 5 bases from J, leaving 15 bases between. This CDR3 contains 14 residues.

The table lists this clonotype with a few counts. This rearrangement joins TRBV5-1 to TRBJ2-5; a possible D gene is TRBD1 (6 bases). V lost 3 bases and J 3 bases, leaving 15 bases between the germline ends. Germline lookup yields CDR1 SGHRS and CDR2 YFSETQ. This CDR3 comprises 15 residues. DNA for the CDR3: TGCGCCAGCAGCTCCCCGTCCAGGGGCGAAGAGACCCAGTACTTC. Protein product: CASSSPSRGEETQYF.

This clonotype was counted a few times. The V gene is TRBV24-1, the J gene TRBJ2-2, with D tentatively TRBD2 (5 bases). The CDR3 has 16 residues. Per the germline V gene, CDR1 is KGHDR and CDR2 is SFDVKD. With 6 bases removed from V and 1 base from J, the gap between germline ends came to 14 bases. The CDR3 region is CATSPGFGKNTGELFF. CDR3 DNA sequence: TGTGCCACCAGTCCGGGGTTCGGGAAGAACACCGGGGAGCTGTTTTTT.

The chain recombines TRBV6-2 or TRBV6-3 with TRBJ2-6; D is unclear. Germline values: CDR1 MNHEY, CDR2 SVGEGT. With 6 bases removed from V and 3 bases from J, the gap between germline ends came to 15 bases. The CDR3 is 16 amino acids. CDR3 sequence: CASRPSGEGGANVLTF. The DNA for the CDR3 is TGTGCCAGCAGACCGAGTGGCGAAGGTGGGGCCAACGTCCTGACTTTC.

This clonotype was recorded a few times. This chain uses TRBV14 with TRBJ1-6; 10 nucleotides match TRBD1. The germline V gene encodes CDR1 SGHDN and CDR2 FVKESK. The trim removed 4 bases at V and 6 bases at J, leaving 6 bases unmatched. This CDR3 spans 16 amino acids. CDR3 loop: CASSPGGTGANSPLHF. CDR3 in DNA: TGTGCCAGCAGCCCAGGTGGGACAGGGGCTAATTCACCCCTCCACTTT.

This CDR3 reads CASSVSRDRDNSPLHF. As DNA, the CDR3 is TGTGCCAGCAGCGTATCCCGGGACAGGGATAATTCACCCCTCCACTTT. The V gene is TRBV7-9, the J gene TRBJ1-6; 9 bases line up with TRBD1. Germline lookup yields CDR1 SEHNR and CDR2 FQNEAQ (reference sequence). The V segment lost 5 bases and the J segment 5 bases; nucleotides outside the gene matches: 7. The CDR3 extends over 16 amino acids.

J is TRBJ2-3 and V is TRBV7-2; D is undetermined. The CDR3 consists of 14 residues. Between the trimmed V and J ends, which lost 1 base and 2 bases, there was a span of 7 bases. Germline CDR1 reads SGHTA; CDR2 reads FQGNSA. Here the CDR3 reads CASSLVSPTDTQYF. CDR3 DNA: TGTGCCAGCAGCTTAGTGTCGCCCACAGATACGCAGTATTTT. The full variable domain, in which reference TRBV7-2 and TRBJ2-3 provide the parts outside the CDR3, is GAGVSQSPSNKVTEKGKDVELRCDPISGHTALYWYRQSLGQGLEFLIYFQGNSAPDKSGLPSDRFSAERTGGSVSTLTIQRTQQEDSAVYLCASSLVSPTDTQYFGPGTRLTVL.

J is TRBJ2-7 and V is TRBV3-1; TRBD2 is a possible D gene (5 bases). The ends were cut back, 1 base at V and 5 bases at J, with 12 bases in the middle. This CDR3 comprises 14 residues. The V gene's germline CDR1 is LGHDT and CDR2 YNNKEL (reference sequence). The CDR3 reads CASSQGGPGDEQYF. The CDR3 nucleotides are TGTGCCAGCAGCCAAGGAGGGCCAGGTGACGAGCAGTACTTC.

CDR3 in DNA: TGCAGTGCTAGGTCCTTGGGGCGGGGGGCGACGGATACGCAGTATTTT. Encoded protein: CSARSLGRGATDTQYF. The chain joins TRBV20-1 to TRBJ2-3; the match to TRBD2 covers 8 bases. V lost 3 bases to trimming and J lost 6 bases; unmatched junction nucleotides: 14. CDR1 and CDR2 from the germline V gene are DFQATT and SNEGSKA (reference sequence). The CDR3 has 16 amino acids.

A few counts support this clonotype. This rearrangement joins TRBV6-2 or TRBV6-3 to TRBJ2-5; TRBD2 is a possible D gene (7 bases). Trimming took 5 bases from V and 5 from J, leaving 18 bases between them. Looked up from germline, CDR1 is MNHEY and CDR2 is SVGEGT. This CDR3 region has 15 residues. The CDR3 loop reads CASSPRGGRRETQYF. CDR3 DNA sequence: TGTGCCAGCAGTCCTAGGGGGGGAAGAAGGGAGACCCAGTACTTC.

The chain is built from TRBV13 and TRBJ1-2; D remains unclear. CDR3 size: 13 residues. Germline loops: CDR1 PRHDT, CDR2 FYEKMQ (reference sequence). V was cut by 4 bases and J by 7 bases, with 13 bases left in between. CDR3 nucleotide sequence: TGTGCCAGCAGCTCCGGGTTCGAGGGTGGCTACACCTTC. Its translation: CASSSGFEGGYTF.

This chain connects TRBV20-1 to TRBJ1-2; TRBD1 is a possible D gene (6 bases). CDR3 size: 14 residues. Trimming cost V 6 bases and J 3 bases, with 17 bases left between them. Looked up from germline, CDR1 is DFQATT and CDR2 is SNEGSKA (reference sequence). CDR3 coding DNA: TGCAGTGCCCTGACAGGTTGGCCCTACTATGGCTACACCTTC. Residues: CSALTGWPYYGYTF.

Only a few counts were recorded for this clonotype. The genes are TRBV6-2 or TRBV6-3 and TRBJ2-7, with D possibly matching TRBD2 (5 bases). The germline V gene has CDR1 MNHEY and CDR2 SVGEGT. The germline V and J ends were trimmed by 2 bases and 7 bases, with 15 bases remaining between them. This CDR3 has 14 amino acids. Here the CDR3 DNA reads TGTGCCAGCAGTTACGGGCAGGTCCCGGGGGAGCAGTACGTC. As protein: CASSYGQVPGEQYV.

As to this clonotype: This may arise from a read error, as a much more abundant clone is one base away. The genes are TRBV27 and TRBJ2-1; D gene unclear. Trimming took 5 bases from V and 6 from J, leaving 2 bases between them. Germline-derived CDR1 and CDR2 are MNHEY and SMNVEV (reference sequence). The CDR3 totals 10 residues. DNA for the CDR3: TGTGCCAGCAGTACCAATGAGCAGTTCTTC. Translating gives CASSTNEQFF.

This clonotype was observed a handful of times. The V gene is TRBV7-9, the J gene TRBJ1-1; unclear D gene. The CDR3 spans 13 residues. Trimming shortened V by 3 bases and J by 0 bases, and 5 bases separated the two germline ends. Germline CDR1 SEHNR, CDR2 FQNEAQ (reference sequence). This CDR3 is CASSLIVNTEAFF. CDR3 in DNA: TGTGCCAGCAGCTTGATAGTGAACACTGAAGCTTTCTTT. Looking up the rest from reference TRBV7-9 and TRBJ1-1 gives the full variable domain: DTGVSQNPRHKITKRGQNVTFRCDPISEHNRLYWYRQTLGQGPEFLTYFQNEAQLEKSRLLSDRFSAERPKGSFSTLEIQRTEQGDSAMYLCASSLIVNTEAFFGQGTRLTVV.

CDR3 nucleotides: TGTGCCAGCAGTTACTACGGGGGCCGGGAGACCCAGTACTTC. Translating gives CASSYYGGRETQYF. The chain is built from TRBV6-2 or TRBV6-3 and TRBJ2-5, with D perhaps given as TRBD1 or TRBD2 (6 bases each). V gave up 1 base and J gave up 5 bases, with 11 bases separating them. CDR1 MNHEY and CDR2 SVGEGT come from the germline V gene. This CDR3 comprises 14 residues.